These 28 T cell receptor beta chains were all obtained from the same sample, sequenced in a study of shared clonotypes between healthy human individuals. Sequencing used immunoSEQ multiplex PCR; TCRdb keeps in-frame clones, though not all of them. The table shows approximately 2.5 million clones, with roughly 92% occurring only once. The sequenced sample was naive CD4+ T cells sorted from blood. Subset in this sample: CD45RA+ positively selected. The receptors originated from a man younger than 35 in good health.

The V gene is TRBV5-1, the J gene TRBJ2-4; no firm D call. Trimming removed 0 bases at V and 11 bases at J, with 15 bases between. This CDR3 region has 14 residues. Germline lookup yields CDR1 SGHRS and CDR2 YFSETQ. Written as DNA, the CDR3 is TGCGCCAGCAGCTTGGGGCCACAAAAACGGCTTCAGTACTTC. Amino acids: CASSLGPQKRLQYF. Looking up the rest from reference TRBV5-1 and TRBJ2-4 gives the full variable domain: KAGVTQTPRYLIKTRGQQVTLSCSPISGHRSVSWYQQTPGQGLQFLFEYFSETQRNKGNFPGRFSGRQFSNSRSEMNVSTLELGDSALYLCASSLGPQKRLQYFGAGTRLSVL.

Comments on this clone: At the DNA level, this CDR3 is encoded by other sequences in the same sample as well. The V call is TRBV6-1, the J call TRBJ2-7; D remains unclear. The length of the CDR3 is 11 residues. V dropped 3 bases and J dropped 5 bases, with 5 bases sitting between them. Germline V gene sequence: CDR1 MNHNS, CDR2 SASEGT. CDR3 residues: CASSEGHEQYF. CDR3 DNA sequence: TGTGCCAGCAGTGAGGGCCACGAGCAGTACTTC.

About this clone: The sample holds other DNA sequences that translate to the same CDR3. The chain couples TRBV6-5 to TRBJ2-7; no clear D gene. Germline assignment: CDR1 MNHEY and CDR2 SVGAGI. The CDR3 contains 14 residues. V was pared by 0 bases and J by 0 bases, with 6 bases between. The DNA of the CDR3 is TGTGCCAGCAGTTACTCTTTTAGCTCCTACGAGCAGTACTTC. As protein: CASSYSFSSYEQYF.

The chain joins TRBV5-4 to TRBJ1-3; 7 bases align to TRBD1. Germline loops: CDR1 SGHNT, CDR2 YYREEE (reference sequence). J lost 7 bases, V lost 5 bases, and 15 bases had no gene match. CDR3 length: 16 amino acids. The CDR3 spells CASSKTGQTLSNTIYF. The DNA of the CDR3 is TGTGCCAGCAGTAAAACGGGACAGACATTAAGTAACACCATATATTTT. Combining the CDR3 with reference TRBV5-4 and TRBJ1-3 gives the whole variable domain ETGVTQSPTHLIKTRGQQVTLRCSSQSGHNTVSWYQQALGQGPQFIFQYYREEENGRGNFPPRFSGLQFPNYSSELNVNALELDDSALYLCASSKTGQTLSNTIYFGEGSWLTVV.

The V and J genes are TRBV10-3 and TRBJ2-4; a possible D gene is TRBD1 (5 bases). This CDR3 has 14 amino acids. Trimming stripped 4 bases from V and 0 bases from J, with 7 bases between. Per the germline V gene, CDR1 is ENHRY and CDR2 is SYGVKD. CDR3 region: CAISVDIAKNIQYF. As DNA, the CDR3 is TGTGCCATCAGTGTGGACATAGCCAAAAACATTCAGTACTTC.

The genes are TRBV5-4 and TRBJ2-7, with 8 nucleotides matching TRBD1. CDR1 is SGHNT and CDR2 is YYREEE in the germline V gene (reference sequence). The V segment lost 2 bases and the J segment 3 bases; nucleotides outside the gene matches: 4. The CDR3 contains 14 residues. DNA of the CDR3: TGTGCCAGCAGCTTAGACAGGGGTGGCTACGAGCAGTACTTC. Amino acids: CASSLDRGGYEQYF.

This chain joins TRBV30 and TRBJ2-1; 10 nucleotides agree with TRBD2. The CDR3 has 17 amino acids. After removal of 2 bases from V and 7 bases from J, the junction contained 14 bases not matched to a gene. Looked up from germline, CDR1 is GTSNPN and CDR2 is SVGIG (reference sequence). The CDR3 coding sequence is TGTGCCTGGAGTAACCCCGGACTAGCGGAGGGTAGTAATGAGCAGTTCTTC. Protein sequence: CAWSNPGLAEGSNEQFF.

The chain uses TRBV9 and TRBJ2-5; the match to TRBD2 covers 7 bases. Germline V gives CDR1 SGDLS, CDR2 YYNGEE. The V gene end was trimmed by 3 bases and the J gene end by 4 bases; junction bases not matched to a gene: 3. This CDR3 is 13 amino acids long. The CDR3 region is CASSGTSVETQYF. In DNA form, the CDR3 reads TGTGCCAGCAGCGGAACTAGCGTAGAGACCCAGTACTTC.

The chain recombines TRBV9 with TRBJ1-2; no firm D call. The CDR3 runs 15 residues. Germline V lookup: CDR1 SGDLS, CDR2 YYNGEE. V lost 0 bases and J lost 6, with 15 bases in between. CDR3 in DNA: TGTGCCAGCAGCGTAGGCCCGCAGCACGCTGATGGCTACACCTTC. Protein sequence: CASSVGPQHADGYTF. The full variable domain, its missing parts supplied by reference TRBV9 and TRBJ1-2, is DSGVTQTPKHLITATGQRVTLRCSPRSGDLSVYWYQQSLDQGLQFLIQYYNGEERAKGNILERFSAQQFPDLHSELNLSSLELGDSALYFCASSVGPQHADGYTFGSGTRLTVV.

The rearrangement joins TRBV7-8 to TRBJ2-7; possibly TRBD2 for D (5 bases). V was trimmed by 6 bases and J by 3 bases, leaving 18 bases between them. Germline CDR1 is SGHVS and CDR2 is FQNEAQ. CDR3 length equals 15 residues. CDR3 amino acids: CASRRATDSIYEQYF. Written as DNA, the CDR3 is TGTGCCAGCAGGCGTGCAACGGACTCGATCTACGAGCAGTACTTC. Looking up the rest from reference TRBV7-8 and TRBJ2-7 gives the full variable domain: GAGVSQSPRYKVAKRGQDVALRCDPISGHVSLFWYQQALGQGPEFLTYFQNEAQLDKSGLPSDRFFAERPEGSVSTLKIQRTQQEDSAVYLCASRRATDSIYEQYFGPGTRLTVT.

This clone was recorded a few times. V usage is TRBV6-1 and J usage is TRBJ1-3; possibly TRBD1 for D (6 bases). V was clipped by 3 bases and J by 2 bases, with 11 bases between them. The CDR3 length is 15 residues. Germline-derived CDR1 and CDR2 are MNHNS and SASEGT. DNA of the CDR3: TGTGCCAGCAGTGACCAGGGGTGGACTGGAAACACCATATATTTT. This sequence encodes CASSDQGWTGNTIYF.

The chain links TRBV5-1 to TRBJ2-1; D is uncertain. This CDR3 has 14 amino acids. Germline V gives CDR1 SGHRS, CDR2 YFSETQ. Trimming took off 4 bases at V and 6 bases at J, with 14 bases between the two ends. DNA of the CDR3: TGCGCCAGCAGCCACGGTGACCGTTCCAATGAGCAGTTCTTC. Residues: CASSHGDRSNEQFF. Full variable domain (missing parts from reference TRBV5-1 and TRBJ2-1): KAGVTQTPRYLIKTRGQQVTLSCSPISGHRSVSWYQQTPGQGLQFLFEYFSETQRNKGNFPGRFSGRQFSNSRSEMNVSTLELGDSALYLCASSHGDRSNEQFFGPGTRLTVL.

This clone was seen just once. The chain joins TRBV28 to TRBJ2-4; D is unresolved. Germline CDR1 MDHEN, CDR2 SYDVKM. The V and J ends lost 11 bases and 0 bases respectively, with 14 bases between them. The CDR3 length is 14 residues. CDR3 residues: CASGPGGAKNIQYF. DNA for the CDR3: TGTGCCTCAGGTCCAGGCGGAGCCAAAAACATTCAGTACTTC.

The chain recombines TRBV6-5 with TRBJ2-2; D unclear. The germline gives CDR1 MNHEY, CDR2 SVGAGI. The CDR3 length is 11 residues. The V and J ends lost 7 bases and 7 bases respectively, with 7 bases between them. The CDR3: CASKSYGELFF. The CDR3 DNA sequence: TGTGCCAGCAAATCGTACGGGGAGCTGTTTTTT.

The chain carries TRBV11-2 and TRBJ2-1; D is possibly TRBD2 (6 bases). V was trimmed by 5 bases and J by 0 bases, leaving 8 bases between them. Germline V gene lookup returns CDR1 SGHAT and CDR2 FQNNGV. This CDR3 spans 14 amino acids. CDR3 DNA sequence: TGTGCCAGCAGCCGGGGGAGCTCCTACAATGAGCAGTTCTTC. Encoded protein: CASSRGSSYNEQFF.

About this clone: In the same sample, other DNA sequences code for this CDR3. V usage is TRBV6-5 and J usage is TRBJ2-1, with a weak D call TRBD1 (6 bases). V dropped 5 bases and J dropped 0 bases, with 8 bases sitting between them. The CDR3 is made up of 14 amino acids. The germline CDR1 and CDR2 sequences are MNHEY and SVGAGI. CDR3 sequence: CASSPRGSYNEQFF. For the CDR3, the DNA is TGTGCCAGCAGTCCCAGGGGCTCCTACAATGAGCAGTTCTTC.

The rearrangement joins TRBV7-2 to TRBJ2-3; no clear D gene. The CDR3 consists of 15 residues. The V gene lost 6 bases and the J gene lost 2 bases, with 15 bases spanning the gap. CDR1 is SGHTA, CDR2 FQGNSA, per germline. Written as DNA, the CDR3 is TGTGCCAGCAGGGCACCGCGAACCTCCACAGATACGCAGTATTTT. Protein product: CASRAPRTSTDTQYF. Using reference TRBV7-2 and TRBJ2-3 for the parts outside the CDR3, the full variable domain is GAGVSQSPSNKVTEKGKDVELRCDPISGHTALYWYRQSLGQGLEFLIYFQGNSAPDKSGLPSDRFSAERTGGSVSTLTIQRTQQEDSAVYLCASRAPRTSTDTQYFGPGTRLTVL.

For this clone: Different DNA sequences within this sample yield the same CDR3. CDR3: CASSTTGANVLTF. In DNA, the CDR3 is TGTGCCAGTAGTACCACCGGGGCCAACGTCCTGACTTTC. This sequence joins TRBV19 and TRBJ2-6; D gene ambiguous. V dropped 4 bases and J dropped 4 bases, with 5 bases sitting between them. This CDR3 is built from 13 residues. CDR1 is LNHDA, CDR2 SQIVND, per germline (reference sequence).

The chain recombines TRBV4-1 with TRBJ1-5, with a tentative D call TRBD1 (6 bases). Trimming pared 3 bases from V and 6 bases from J, leaving 12 bases between. The germline CDR1 and CDR2 sequences are MGHRA and YSYEKL. This CDR3 has 14 residues. Here the CDR3 DNA reads TGCGCCAGCAGCCACGGGACATCTACTCAGCCCCAGCATTTT. Protein: CASSHGTSTQPQHF.

The gene calls are TRBV7-9 and TRBJ2-5, with TRBD1 matching 8 bases. The V gene's germline CDR1 is SEHNR and CDR2 FQNEAQ (reference sequence). The CDR3 has 15 amino acids. The trim removed 3 bases at V and 3 bases at J, leaving 6 bases unmatched. CDR3 nucleotides: TGTGCCAGCAGCTTTCGACAGGGGATGGAAGAGACCCAGTACTTC. This gives the protein CASSFRQGMEETQYF. The complete variable domain, with remaining parts taken from reference TRBV7-9 and TRBJ2-5, reads DTGVSQNPRHKITKRGQNVTFRCDPISEHNRLYWYRQTLGQGPEFLTYFQNEAQLEKSRLLSDRFSAERPKGSFSTLEIQRTEQGDSAMYLCASSFRQGMEETQYFGPGTRLLVL.

About this clone: The germline gene is not matched at one end of the junction; a read error may be the cause. This CDR3 is also generated by other DNA sequences in the sample. The V call is TRBV7-2, the J call TRBJ2-1; the match to TRBD2 covers 10 bases. Looked up from germline, CDR1 is SGHTA and CDR2 is FQGNSA. CDR3 length equals 15 residues. Here the CDR3 reads CASSLAGDLGGEQFF. DNA of the CDR3: TGTGCCAGCAGCCTAGCGGGGGATTTAGGGGGTGAGCAGTTCTTC.

This rearrangement joins TRBV7-3 to TRBJ2-1; D possibly matches TRBD1 or TRBD2 (5 bases each). CDR1 and CDR2 (germline): SGHTA, FQGTGA. The CDR3 extends over 15 amino acids. V dropped 2 bases and J dropped 2 bases, with 10 bases sitting between them. The CDR3 loop is CASSLGGPTYNEQFF. In DNA, the CDR3 is TGTGCCAGCAGCTTAGGGGGACCAACCTACAATGAGCAGTTCTTC.

This chain connects TRBV14 to TRBJ1-2; tentatively, D is TRBD1 (5 bases). This CDR3 is 15 amino acids long. The V and J ends lost 2 bases and 3 bases respectively, with 13 bases between them. Germline V lookup: CDR1 SGHDN, CDR2 FVKESK. CDR3: CASSQLSGTYYGYTF. CDR3 coding DNA: TGTGCCAGCAGCCAATTATCTGGGACCTACTATGGCTACACCTTC.

The rearrangement links TRBV18 to TRBJ2-1; 11 nucleotides line up with TRBD2. The CDR3 loop spans 13 amino acids. Germline V gene sequence: CDR1 KGHSH, CDR2 LQKENI. CDR3 DNA sequence: TGTGCTACTACTAGCGGGAGTTCCAATGAGCAGTTCTTC. Its translation is CATTSGSSNEQFF.

Note on this clone: This same CDR3 is encoded by further DNA sequences in the sample. V usage is TRBV5-4 and J usage is TRBJ2-7; the D gene is possibly TRBD1 (6 bases). The length of the CDR3 is 14 residues. Germline V CDR1 and CDR2: SGHNT, YYREEE (reference sequence). With 0 bases removed from V and 0 bases from J, the gap between germline ends came to 7 bases. CDR3 nucleotide sequence: TGTGCCAGCAGCTTGGAAGGGGGCTCCTACGAGCAGTACTTC. This encodes CASSLEGGSYEQYF.

The chain recombines TRBV19 with TRBJ2-3; 8 bases fit TRBD1. CDR1 is LNHDA, CDR2 SQIVND, per germline (reference sequence). The V and J ends lost 3 bases and 1 base, in that order; junction bases with no gene match: 3. The CDR3 runs 15 residues. The DNA for the CDR3 is TGTGCCAGTAGTATCCGGACAGGGCGCACAGATACGCAGTATTTT. Encoded protein: CASSIRTGRTDTQYF.

V is TRBV9 and J is TRBJ2-1; D call uncertain. This CDR3 is built from 12 residues. Germline loops: CDR1 SGDLS, CDR2 YYNGEE. Trimming left V 4 bases short and J 6 bases short, with 8 bases between. CDR3 bases: TGTGCCAGCAGCCCGAATTTCAATGAGCAGTTCTTC. The encoded protein is CASSPNFNEQFF.

This clone showed up just once. Other DNA sequences in the same sample also yield this CDR3. This rearrangement joins TRBV27 to TRBJ2-2; D not resolved. V lost 5 bases to trimming and J lost 6 bases, with 7 bases between them. The CDR3 length is 12 residues. Germline V gives CDR1 MNHEY, CDR2 SMNVEV (reference sequence). CDR3 DNA: TGTGCCAGCAGTCTTGTGCCCGGGGAGCTGTTTTTT. This gives the protein CASSLVPGELFF.